Listed below are T cell receptor beta chains from one sample, sequenced in a study of human T cells and chemical hapten exposure. TCRdb reprocessed the RACE reads via MiXCR and lists one record per CDR3 protein. The sample holds some 200,000 distinct CDR3 sequences, 20% to 25% seen once. Material: whole blood, obtained in connection with sensitization to the hapten diphenylcyclopropenone (DPC). The receptors derive from a woman in her 50s with alopecia areata. Some clones in this sample may be carry-over from other donors' samples. Each CDR3 is given with its conserved first and last residue. A D gene is named only where the DNA matches it firmly. Rows may omit the clone size; those that give it use once, few, many or a size class.

j_call | v_call | d_call | clone_size | cdr3_aa | cdr3_nt
TRBJ2-1 | TRBV12-3/TRBV12-4 | TRBD2 | NA | CASSSGTSVYNEQFF | TGTGCCAGCAGTTCCGGAACTAGCGTCTACAATGAGCAGTTCTTC
TRBJ2-7 | TRBV29-1 | NA | few | CSVEDRGFHEQYF | TGCAGCGTTGAAGACAGGGGATTCCACGAGCAGTACTTC
TRBJ2-5 | TRBV20-1 | TRBD2 | NA | CSARLLAGGNQETQYF | TGCAGTGCTAGACTCCTAGCGGGAGGAAACCAAGAGACCCAGTACTTC
TRBJ1-1 | TRBV5-1 | NA | few | CASSPSGIEAFF | TGCGCCAGCAGCCCCTCCGGGATAGAGGCTTTCTTT
TRBJ2-1 | TRBV9 | TRBD2 | NA | CASSVAWGLAGEQFF | TGTGCCAGCAGCGTAGCCTGGGGACTAGCTGGCGAGCAGTTCTTC
TRBJ1-3 | TRBV20-1 | NA | NA | CSARDSRGPGNTIYF | TGCAGTGCTAGAGATAGCAGGGGCCCTGGAAACACCATATATTTT
TRBJ2-1 | TRBV30 | NA | NA | CAWSVGHRNEQFF | TGTGCCTGGAGTGTCGGACACCGCAATGAGCAGTTCTTC
TRBJ2-2 | TRBV10-3 | NA | few | CAISEQTTGELFF | TGTGCCATCAGTGAACAGACCACCGGGGAGCTGTTTTTT
TRBJ2-2 | TRBV3-1 | NA | NA | CASSPATSTGELFF | TGTGCCAGCAGCCCAGCGACTTCCACCGGGGAGCTGTTTTTT
TRBJ2-1 | TRBV20-1 | NA | few | CSARDQSYNEQFF | TGCAGTGCTAGAGATCAGTCGTACAATGAGCAGTTCTTC
TRBJ1-4 | TRBV29-1 | NA | few | CSVDIGEKLFF | TGCAGCGTTGACATAGGTGAAAAACTGTTTTTT
TRBJ2-7 | TRBV11-2 | NA | NA | CASSFSDGPYEQYF | TGTGCCAGCAGCTTTTCGGACGGACCCTACGAGCAGTACTTC
TRBJ2-2 | TRBV5-8 | NA | few | CASSLEGMDTGELFF | TGTGCCAGCAGCTTGGAAGGGATGGACACCGGGGAGCTGTTTTTT
TRBJ2-7 | TRBV5-1 | NA | NA | CASRDRLRTYEQYF | TGCGCCAGCAGGGATCGGTTGAGAACCTACGAGCAGTACTTC
TRBJ2-7 | TRBV11-2 | TRBD2 | NA | CASSRRTSGYEQYF | TGTGCCAGCAGCCGACGGACTAGCGGCTACGAGCAGTACTTC
TRBJ1-6 | TRBV7-2 | NA | NA | CASSPRGGSSSYNSPLHF | TGTGCCAGCAGCCCTAGGGGCGGATCGAGCTCCTATAATTCACCCCTCCACTTT
TRBJ1-4 | TRBV6-6 | NA | few | CASSERGEKLFF | TGTGCCAGCAGCGAGCGAGGTGAAAAACTGTTTTTT
TRBJ1-4 | TRBV7-2 | NA | NA | CASSLKTDEKLFF | TGTGCCAGCAGCTTAAAGACAGATGAAAAACTGTTTTTT
TRBJ2-3 | TRBV3-1 | NA | NA | CASSQVSGFGAQYF | TGTGCCAGCAGCCAAGTTTCAGGCTTCGGCGCGCAGTATTTT
TRBJ2-2 | TRBV24-1 | TRBD1 | few | CATSPGQGNRNTGELFF | TGTGCCACCTCCCCGGGACAGGGGAATAGGAACACCGGGGAGCTGTTTTTT
TRBJ2-7 | TRBV29-1 | NA | NA | CSVVESYEQYF | TGCAGCGTTGTCGAGTCCTACGAGCAGTACTTC
TRBJ1-2 | TRBV11-2 | NA | NA | CASSPWEGYGYTF | TGTGCCAGCAGCCCCTGGGAAGGCTATGGCTACACCTTC
TRBJ1-5 | TRBV15 | NA | few | CATSRGGSNQPQHF | TGTGCCACCAGCAGGGGTGGGAGCAATCAGCCCCAGCATTTT
TRBJ2-1 | TRBV6-2/TRBV6-3 | TRBD2 | few | CASSSTSLAGGLFSYNEQFF | TGTGCCAGCAGTTCCACCTCGCTAGCGGGAGGGCTTTTTTCCTACAATGAGCAGTTCTTC
TRBJ2-3 | TRBV9 | TRBD2 | few | CASSRSGTSGNTQYF | TGTGCCAGCAGCCGCAGTGGGACTAGCGGAAATACGCAGTATTTT
TRBJ2-2 | TRBV7-9 | NA | NA | CASSLAMGLSSGELFF | TGTGCCAGCAGCTTAGCAATGGGACTTTCGTCCGGGGAGCTGTTTTTT
TRBJ2-5 | TRBV7-2 | NA | few | CASSLSAGQETQYF | TGTGCCAGCAGCTTATCGGCAGGGCAAGAGACCCAGTACTTC
TRBJ2-4 | TRBV29-1 | NA | once | CSVGAAGGNIQYF | TGCAGCGTCGGAGCGGCCGGAGGGAACATTCAGTACTTC
TRBJ1-2 | TRBV9 | NA | NA | CVSSDSYGYTF | TGTGTCAGCAGCGATTCCTATGGCTACACCTTC
TRBJ2-3 | TRBV20-1 | TRBD2 | NA | CSASPSGPSTDTQYF | TGCAGTGCTAGTCCTAGCGGCCCTAGCACAGATACGCAGTATTTT
TRBJ2-2 | TRBV19 | NA | few | CASSIGGGPGELFF | TGTGCCAGTAGTATAGGAGGGGGGCCCGGGGAGCTGTTTTTT
TRBJ2-1 | TRBV29-1 | TRBD1 | NA | CSVGQGSSYNEQFF | TGCAGCGTGGGACAGGGGTCATCCTACAATGAGCAGTTCTTC
TRBJ1-1 | TRBV11-2 | NA | few | CASSLAGTEAFF | TGTGCCAGCAGCTTAGCTGGGACTGAAGCTTTCTTT
TRBJ2-1 | TRBV29-1 | NA | NA | CSVVPRSYNEQFF | TGCAGCGTTGTGCCTAGATCCTACAATGAGCAGTTCTTC
TRBJ1-1 | TRBV7-3 | NA | many | CASSLSGRNTEAFF | TGTGCCAGCAGCTTATCGGGCAGGAACACTGAAGCTTTCTTT
TRBJ1-2 | TRBV9 | NA | few | CASGNRDGYGYTF | TGTGCCAGCGGTAACAGGGACGGCTATGGCTACACCTTC